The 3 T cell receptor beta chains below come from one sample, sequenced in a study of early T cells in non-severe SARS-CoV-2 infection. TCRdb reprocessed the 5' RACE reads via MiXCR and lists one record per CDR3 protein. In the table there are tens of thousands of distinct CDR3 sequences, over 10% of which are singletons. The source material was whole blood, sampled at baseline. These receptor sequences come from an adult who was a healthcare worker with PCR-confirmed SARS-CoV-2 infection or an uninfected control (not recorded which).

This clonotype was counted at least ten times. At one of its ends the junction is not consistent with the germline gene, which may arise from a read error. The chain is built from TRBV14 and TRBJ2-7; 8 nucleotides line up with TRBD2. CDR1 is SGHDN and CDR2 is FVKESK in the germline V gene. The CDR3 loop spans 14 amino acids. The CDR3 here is CASSQVGGGYEQYF. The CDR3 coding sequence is TGTGCCAGCAGTCAAGTCGGGGGGGGCTACGAGCAGTACTTC.

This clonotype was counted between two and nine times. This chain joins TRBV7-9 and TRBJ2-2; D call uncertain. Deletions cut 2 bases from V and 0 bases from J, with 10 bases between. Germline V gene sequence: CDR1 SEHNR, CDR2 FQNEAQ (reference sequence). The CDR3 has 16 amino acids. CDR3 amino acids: CASSLRQASNTGELFF. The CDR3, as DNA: TGTGCCAGCAGCTTAAGGCAGGCATCGAACACCGGGGAGCTGTTTTTT.

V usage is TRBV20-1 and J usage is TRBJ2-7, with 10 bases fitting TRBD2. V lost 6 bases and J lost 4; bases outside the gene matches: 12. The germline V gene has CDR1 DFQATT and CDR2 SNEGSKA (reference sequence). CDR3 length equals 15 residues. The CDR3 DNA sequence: TGCAGTGCAAATCCCAGCGGGAGGGCCCAATACGAGCAGTACTTC. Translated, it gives CSANPSGRAQYEQYF.